These 3 T cell receptor beta chains originate from one sample sequenced in a study of cytomegalovirus exposure and HLA in healthy donors. Use of 60 Vbeta and 13 Jbeta primers characterized the PCR. Some clones are missing from TCRdb's copy, which holds only in-frame ones; the method was immunoSEQ multiplex PCR. Among about 140,000 clones listed, roughly four fifths were seen once. Sequenced: PBMCs. Source of these receptors: a female donor in good health and CMV-seronegative.

The V gene is TRBV7-9, the J gene TRBJ1-5, with unresolved D. The ends were cut back, 3 bases at V and 5 bases at J, with 8 bases in the middle. The CDR3 length is 13 residues. Looked up from germline, CDR1 is SEHNR and CDR2 is FQNEAQ (reference sequence). The CDR3 region is CASSFEEDQPQHF. The CDR3 DNA sequence: TGTGCCAGCAGCTTTGAAGAGGATCAGCCCCAGCATTTT.

This chain joins TRBV6-5 and TRBJ1-2; TRBD1 aligns across 7 bases. Losses at the gene ends were 2 bases for V and 4 bases for J; bases not matched to a gene: 7. Per the germline V gene, CDR1 is MNHEY and CDR2 is SVGAGI. CDR3 length equals 15 residues. The CDR3 bases are TGTGCCAGCAGTTACGAGACAGGGTATGGCTATGGCTACACCTTC. Its protein is CASSYETGYGYGYTF.

The chain combines TRBV5-1 with TRBJ2-3; D may be TRBD1 (7 bases). The CDR3 is made up of 15 amino acids. V shed 5 bases and J shed 0 bases, with 13 bases lying between them. Germline V gene sequence: CDR1 SGHRS, CDR2 YFSETQ. CDR3 sequence reads: CASRETGTSTDTQYF. The CDR3 DNA reads TGCGCCAGCAGGGAGACAGGGACTAGCACAGATACGCAGTATTTT.